These T cell receptor beta chains were read from a single sample in a study of CD8+CD57+ T cells in acquired aplastic anemia. TCRdb passed the reads through MiXCR, listing each CDR3 protein once. Found here are over 150,000 distinct CDR3 sequences, around 60% of them singletons; the top ten hold about 42%. The specimen sequenced was sorted CD4+, CD8+, or CD8+CD57+ T cells (not recorded which) from PBMCs. These receptors all come from a human donor with aplastic anemia. Each CDR3 is given with its conserved first and last residue. D genes are given only for firm matches. Clone sizes are given selectively: once, few, many, or a class where the clone is expanded.

>NA|few|TRBV14|TRBJ2-7
CASSQNTGMLSEQYF
TGTGCCAGCAGCCAGAACACCGGGATGTTGAGCGAGCAGTACTTC
>NA|NA|TRBV19|TRBJ2-1
CASSTYNEQFF
TGTGCCAGTAGTACCTACAATGAGCAGTTCTTC
>TRBD2|NA|TRBV20-1|TRBJ2-3
CSARGPGLAGGGDTQYF
TGCAGTGCTAGAGGACCGGGACTAGCGGGAGGGGGTGATACGCAGTATTTT
>NA|NA|TRBV12-3/TRBV12-4|TRBJ1-5
CASGDLGQPQHF
TGTGCCAGCGGCGACCTGGGTCAGCCCCAGCATTTT
>TRBD1|NA|TRBV24-1|TRBJ1-2
CATYDRGQAGYTF
TGTGCCACATACGACAGGGGGCAGGCGGGCTACACCTTC
>NA|NA|TRBV20-1|TRBJ2-3
CSVARLFRGGTDTQYF
TGCAGTGTGGCCCGACTGTTCCGGGGTGGCACGGATACGCAGTATTTT
>TRBD2|once|TRBV29-1|TRBJ2-1
CSVEEREGSNNEQFF
TGCAGCGTTGAGGAGCGGGAGGGTAGTAACAATGAGCAGTTCTTC
>NA|few|TRBV24-1|TRBJ2-1
CATSDPDLSSYYEQFF
TGTGCCACCAGTGATCCAGACTTGAGCTCCTACTATGAGCAGTTCTTC
>NA|NA|TRBV19|TRBJ1-2
CASMHSGYGYTF
TGTGCCAGTATGCACTCGGGCTATGGCTACACCTTC
>TRBD1|NA|TRBV12-3/TRBV12-4|TRBJ2-1
CASSESGTGNYNEQFF
TGTGCCAGCAGTGAGTCCGGGACAGGGAACTACAATGAGCAGTTCTTC
>NA|NA|TRBV15|TRBJ2-7
CATSRGPGVSERYF
TGTGCCACCAGCAGAGGACCTGGGGTCTCCGAGCGGTACTTC
>NA|NA|TRBV7-9|TRBJ2-7
CASGKGGGYRDSGTYEQYF
TGTGCCAGCGGCAAGGGGGGGGGGTACCGGGACAGCGGAACCTACGAGCAGTACTTC
>TRBD1|NA|TRBV11-3|TRBJ2-5
CASSLDRESNQPQYF
TGTGCCAGCAGCCTCGACAGGGAAAGCAATCAGCCCCAGTACTTC
>NA|NA|TRBV14|TRBJ2-1
CASSQVSQLYEQFF
TGTGCCAGCAGCCAAGTAAGCCAACTTTATGAGCAGTTCTTC
>TRBD1|NA|TRBV12-3/TRBV12-4|TRBJ1-2
CATRAGGYGYTF
TGTGCCACAAGGGCAGGGGGCTATGGCTACACCTTC
>NA|NA|TRBV29-1|TRBJ1-1
CSVGRTNTEAFF
TGCAGCGTGGGACGGACGAACACTGAAGCTTTCTTT
>TRBD1|NA|TRBV7-9|TRBJ2-7
CASSFRDRDAYEQYF
TGTGCCAGCAGCTTCCGGGACAGGGATGCCTACGAGCAGTACTTC
>TRBD2|many|TRBV29-1|TRBJ2-7
CSGAGGEGTYEQYF
TGCAGCGGCGCCGGAGGGGAGGGTACCTACGAGCAGTACTTC
>TRBD1|few|TRBV7-3|TRBJ2-5
CASSSGTGGWETQYF
TGTGCCAGCAGCTCCGGGACAGGGGGTTGGGAGACCCAGTACTTC
>TRBD1|few|TRBV20-1|TRBJ2-7
CSATRQPGGYEQYF
TGCAGTGCTACTCGACAGCCAGGGGGCTACGAGCAGTACTTC
>TRBD1|many|TRBV2|TRBJ2-7
CASTLSRTGYNEQYF
TGTGCCAGCACCCTTAGTAGGACAGGGTACAACGAGCAGTACTTC
>NA|NA|TRBV7-2|TRBJ1-5
CASSHGQQPQHF
TGTGCCAGCAGCCACGGACAGCAGCCCCAGCATTTT
>NA|NA|TRBV20-1|TRBJ1-1
CSALHPVNTEAFF
TGCAGTGCCCTTCATCCGGTGAACACTGAAGCTTTCTTT
>NA|NA|TRBV29-1|TRBJ1-2
CSVVHPSEDYGYTF
TGCAGCGTTGTCCACCCTTCCGAGGACTATGGCTACACCTTC
>NA|once|TRBV7-2|TRBJ2-3
CASSLVPGILTDTRYF
TGTGCCAGCAGCTTAGTACCGGGGATACTCACAGATACGCGGTATTTT
>NA|NA|TRBV2|TRBJ1-6
CASSEAHGRPLHF
TGTGCCAGCAGTGAAGCGCATGGAAGACCCCTCCACTTT
>NA|NA|TRBV4-3|TRBJ1-1
CASSQTMWGTEAFF
TGCGCCAGCAGCCAAACTATGTGGGGTACTGAAGCTTTCTTT
>TRBD1|NA|TRBV7-2|TRBJ1-2
CASKRDRNYGYTF
TGTGCCAGCAAACGGGACAGAAACTATGGCTACACCTTC
>TRBD1|NA|TRBV5-1|TRBJ2-1
CASSPGGVEQFF
TGCGCCAGCAGCCCAGGGGGCGTTGAGCAGTTCTTC
>NA|few|TRBV14|TRBJ1-2
CASSQGTNYGYTF
TGTGCCAGCAGCCAGGGGACCAACTATGGCTACACCTTC
>NA|once|TRBV7-8|TRBJ1-2
CASSLDPGGHYTF
TGTGCCAGCAGCTTAGATCCGGGGGGACACTACACCTTC
>TRBD1|few|TRBV10-3|TRBJ1-5
CAISGQGGSNQPQHF
TGTGCCATCAGTGGACAGGGGGGTAGCAATCAGCCCCAGCATTTT
>NA|NA|TRBV2|TRBJ1-1
CASTGGLSNTEAFF
TGTGCCAGCACCGGCGGCCTCTCGAACACTGAAGCTTTCTTT
>NA|NA|TRBV7-9|TRBJ1-2
CASTLSGQIANYGYTF
TGTGCCAGCACCCTCAGTGGGCAGATAGCTAACTATGGCTACACCTTC
>TRBD2|NA|TRBV25-1|TRBJ2-5
CASSLLAGARETQYF
TGTGCCAGCAGCCTCTTAGCGGGGGCCAGGGAGACCCAGTACTTC
>NA|once|TRBV6-1|TRBJ1-1
CASSEEQGTEAFF
TGTGCCAGCAGTGAAGAACAGGGAACTGAAGCTTTCTTT
>NA|NA|TRBV3-1|TRBJ1-1
CASSQDPVFMDAITEAFF
TGTGCCAGCAGCCAAGATCCAGTTTTTATGGACGCGATCACTGAAGCTTTCTTT
>TRBD2|NA|TRBV13|TRBJ2-3
CASSLGQRDTDTQYF
TGTGCCAGCAGCTTAGGCCAGCGGGACACAGATACGCAGTATTTT
>NA|NA|TRBV2|TRBJ2-3
CASSGGVSTDTQYF
TGTGCCAGCAGCGGAGGGGTCAGCACAGATACGCAGTATTTT
>NA|few|TRBV29-1|TRBJ1-3
CSATHAGHTIYF
TGCAGCGCCACCCACGCGGGACACACCATATATTTT
>TRBD1|many|TRBV5-8|TRBJ2-7
CASSSRQGIYEQYF
TGTGCCAGCAGCTCCCGACAGGGAATCTACGAGCAGTACTTC